There are a few counts of the clone carrying this T cell receptor beta chain. The germline V gene has CDR1 SGHTA and CDR2 FQGTGA. CDR3 size: 18 residues. The ends lost 4 bases at V and 1 base at J; junction bases unmatched: 10. The source of the sample is a study of blood T cells in healthy people across ages. Using a J-beta primer mix together with a sample-barcoded 5' primer, a second PCR was run for roughly 6 to 12 cycles. TCRdb re-analysed the 5' RACE reads in MiXCR, keeping a single row per CDR3 protein. The table lists 800,000 or so distinct CDR3 sequences, around 45% of them singletons. The sequencing input was blood. This sequence was found in a man older than 75 in good health. This rearrangement joins TRBV7-3 to TRBJ2-1; TRBD2 matches 10 bases. In nucleotides, the CDR3 is TGTGCCAGCAGCTCTACACCCTCGACTAGCGGGTCCTACAATGAGCAGTTCTTC. It encodes CASSSTPSTSGSYNEQFF.